The entry below gives a single T cell receptor (beta chain) sequence along with its context. TEMRA cells were FACS-enriched, with CD8+ and CD4+ T cells isolated negatively. When the RNA was reverse transcribed, random hexamers were used with an input of about 0.5 to 1 ug. The immunoSEQ assay covered 54 Vbeta and 13 Jbeta segments for CDR3. TCRdb itself ran the immunoSEQ multiplex PCR reads through MiXCR, one entry per CDR3 protein. The sample consists of about 180,000 distinct CDR3 sequences, 85% to 95% of them appearing once. The record originates from a study of CD8 T cells in Susac syndrome. Study summary: At the time of blood draw, patients with Susac syndrome were therapy-naive, receiving corticosteroids, or receiving intravenous immunoglobulin alone.

Germline-derived CDR1 and CDR2 are SSHAT and FNYEAQ (reference sequence). This CDR3 is 16 amino acids long. The chain employs TRBV7-7 and TRBJ2-2, with D tentatively TRBD1 or TRBD2 (5 bases each). Sequences were obtained from CD4+ T cells from PBMCs. This sequence originates from a human donor with Susac syndrome. DNA of the CDR3: TGTGCTAGGCCCCCAGAGGGGTGGGGGAACACCGGGGAGCTGTTTTTT. Translation gives CARPPEGWGNTGELFF.